The rows below give T cell receptor beta chains drawn from one sample of a study of blood T cell repertoires in COVID-19. The method was immunoSEQ multiplex PCR; TCRdb's version includes in-frame clones alone and lacks a portion of them. The profile shows about 130,000 clones, approximately 86% of them singletons. The specimen sequenced was PBMCs or T cells enriched from blood (not recorded which). The receptors originated from a woman aged 45-65 years who had recovered from COVID-19. CDR3s leave out the opening cysteine and the closing phenylalanine or tryptophan.

CDR3 length | V gene | CDR3 protein
12 | TRBV30 | AWQAGLRQETQY
14 | TRBV23-1 | ASSQPTDRANYGYT
12 | TRBV11-1 | ASSRRAVGYGYT
14 | TRBV7-9 | ASSYSGGLAKNIQY
12 | TRBV7-8 | ASSLALSGNTIY
15 | TRBV27 | ASSSLTIGQGEEKLF
11 | TRBV7-2 | ASSLAITGEQY
14 | TRBV19 | ASSIIQGGGNEKLF
13 | TRBV19 | ASSMGGDWGSTQY
12 | TRBV19 | ASSPGAGGFGYT
12 | TRBV5-4 | ASSFQETGYGYT
13 | TRBV5-1 | ASSLEAGSSYEQY
14 | TRBV6-2/TRBV6-3 | ASSRGGERWNQPQH
14 | TRBV29-1 | SVVVAGGPGANVLT
15 | TRBV15 | ATSIQPQTANNEKLF
9 | TRBV29-1 | SVGEEGGYT
12 | TRBV7-8 | ASSLLAGFGELF
11 | TRBV19 | ASSNRGADTQY
13 | TRBV5-4 | ASSTKAGGDEKLF
15 | TRBV24-1 | ATSEGDKGYGNQPQH
13 | TRBV3-1/TRBV3-2 | ASSQEASDYNEQF
12 | TRBV5-4 | ASSLAGTEETQY
12 | TRBV7-2 | ASSLSRGRNEQF
13 | TRBV9 | ASSVGSGSNQPQH
13 | TRBV7-9 | ASSDNLHNNYGYT
12 | TRBV9 | ASSSTGSNSPLH
9 | TRBV6-5 | ASRRRTEAF
13 | TRBV5-5 | ASSRTPQGRTGYT
14 | TRBV5-4 | ASSEGGGAGAQPQH
12 | TRBV5-6 | ASSRRQGGSPLH
13 | TRBV2 | ATRPTSEYTGELF
13 | TRBV28 | ASSLQTSSGNTIY
14 | TRBV21-1 | ASSSPRDRGSYEQY
13 | TRBV19 | ASSTGQGLPDTQY